One sample yielded the 24 T cell receptor beta chains listed below, sequenced in a study of cytomegalovirus exposure and HLA in healthy donors. Profiling relied on immunoSEQ multiplex PCR, and the TCRdb table lists in-frame clones only, not all of them. The data hold 95,000 to 150,000 clones, with roughly 89% observed a single time. The sample taken for sequencing was PBMCs. These receptors were obtained from a woman under 30 in good health and CMV-seronegative.

The rearrangement uses TRBV6-4 and TRBJ2-2; a weak D match, TRBD2 (5 bases). The CDR3 is made up of 15 amino acids. Trimming removed 4 bases from V and 3 bases from J, with 12 bases in between. The germline CDR1 and CDR2 sequences are MRHNA and SNTAGT. This chain's CDR3 is CASSATSGYTGELFF. CDR3 sequence (DNA): TGTGCCAGCAGTGCCACTAGTGGGTACACCGGGGAGCTGTTTTTT.

The rearrangement joins TRBV28 to TRBJ2-6, with D maybe TRBD1 (6 bases). The CDR3 length is 14 residues. V lost 6 bases to trimming and J lost 4 bases, with 10 bases between them. Germline CDR1 and CDR2: MDHEN and SYDVKM. CDR3 protein: CASRSGTGANVLTF. The CDR3, as DNA: TGTGCCAGCAGGTCCGGGACAGGGGCCAACGTCCTGACTTTC.

The rearrangement joins TRBV10-1 to TRBJ2-1; TRBD2 might be the D (7 bases). The CDR3 is 14 residues long. Germline CDR1 reads WNHNN; CDR2 reads SYGVQD (reference sequence). V was clipped by 8 bases and J by 2 bases, with 13 bases between them. Here the CDR3 DNA reads TGCGCCAGCGGGGGCGGGGGTGCCTACAATGAGCAGTTCTTC. Translating gives CASGGGGAYNEQFF.

DNA of the CDR3: TGTGCCAGCAGCTTACGGGTCGGCGGGGGAGAATTTAATGAGCAGTTCTTC. This encodes CASSLRVGGGEFNEQFF. This chain links TRBV11-3 with TRBJ2-1; 7 bases match TRBD2. The V gene's germline CDR1 is SGHNT and CDR2 YENEEA. The CDR3 loop spans 17 amino acids. The V segment lost 2 bases and the J segment 7 bases; nucleotides outside the gene matches: 14.

The V call is TRBV9, the J call TRBJ2-1; D might be TRBD2 (6 bases). The CDR3 has 16 residues. V dropped 4 bases and J dropped 1 base, with 15 bases sitting between them. Germline V gene data show CDR1 as SGDLS and CDR2 as YYNGEE. CDR3 nucleotide sequence: TGTGCCAGCAGCCTTTGGGCGGGGAGATCCTACAATGAGCAGTTCTTC. This codes for CASSLWAGRSYNEQFF.

The rearrangement joins TRBV6-5 to TRBJ1-1; D is perhaps TRBD1 (5 bases). The CDR3 has 14 amino acids. Germline V lookup: CDR1 MNHEY, CDR2 SVGAGI. Trimming took 6 bases from V and 4 from J, leaving 15 bases between them. The CDR3 sequence is CASSRRQLGTEAFF. In DNA form, the CDR3 reads TGTGCCAGCAGCAGAAGACAGCTTGGCACTGAAGCTTTCTTT.

The chain combines TRBV29-1 with TRBJ2-1; a possible D gene is TRBD2 (6 bases). The CDR3 spans 11 residues. The V end was cut by 4 bases, the J end by 9 bases, with 10 bases between. CDR1 is SQVTM, CDR2 ANQGSEA, per germline. As DNA, the CDR3 is TGCAGCGTTGGGAGGGCCCGTGAGCAGTTCTTC. Translated, it gives CSVGRAREQFF.

The rearrangement joins TRBV30 to TRBJ2-3; TRBD2 aligns across 9 bases. Germline-derived CDR1 and CDR2 are GTSNPN and SVGIG (reference sequence). V was pared by 3 bases and J by 6 bases, with 10 bases of the junction left unmatched. The CDR3 consists of 15 residues. CDR3 amino acids: CAWSSSGSGGDTQYF. The CDR3 nucleotides are TGTGCCTGGAGCAGTAGCGGGAGCGGGGGGGATACGCAGTATTTT. The full variable domain, with the rest looked up from reference TRBV30 and TRBJ2-3, is SQTIHQWPATLVQPVGSPLSLECTVEGTSNPNLYWYRQAAGRGLQLLFYSVGIGQISSEVPQNLSASRPQDRQFILSSKKLLLSDSGFYLCAWSSSGSGGDTQYFGPGTRLTVL.

This clone was observed a single time. This CDR3 is CASSLLPGRRLNTEAFF. As DNA, the CDR3 is TGTGCCAGCAGTTTATTACCAGGCCGACGATTGAACACTGAAGCTTTCTTT. The J gene is TRBJ1-1, the V gene TRBV27; unclear D gene. Germline V gene sequence: CDR1 MNHEY, CDR2 SMNVEV (reference sequence). Trimming removed 1 base from V and 0 bases from J, with 15 bases in between. CDR3 length: 17 amino acids.

The sample holds one count of this clone. The V gene is TRBV4-2, the J gene TRBJ1-6, with D tentatively TRBD1 (5 bases). Germline V gene data show CDR1 as LGHNA and CDR2 as YNFKEQ. The CDR3 is made up of 17 amino acids. V was clipped by 1 base and J by 1 base, with 11 bases between them. CDR3 nucleotide sequence: TGTGCCAGCAGCCAAGCGCTAAAGGGGTCCTATAATTCACCCCTCCACTTT. Translating it yields CASSQALKGSYNSPLHF.

V and J are TRBV4-2 and TRBJ2-1, with 7 bases identical to TRBD2. J gave up 3 bases and V 3 bases, and 8 bases lay outside the gene matches. The CDR3 has 16 residues. Germline CDR1 is LGHNA and CDR2 is YNFKEQ. In DNA form, the CDR3 reads TGTGCCAGCAGCCAGGGAGCGGGGTGGGACTACAATGAGCAGTTCTTC. Protein sequence: CASSQGAGWDYNEQFF.

This clone was recorded a few times. This sequence joins TRBV7-7 and TRBJ2-1; D is perhaps TRBD2 (6 bases). The CDR3 loop spans 14 amino acids. V lost 5 bases to trimming and J lost 9 bases, with 17 bases between them. Germline assignment: CDR1 SSHAT and CDR2 FNYEAQ (reference sequence). The CDR3 reads CASSAGTQSREQFF. The CDR3 DNA follows: TGTGCCAGCAGCGCCGGGACTCAGAGTCGTGAGCAGTTCTTC.

V is TRBV18 and J is TRBJ2-2; D is uncertain. The germline CDR1 and CDR2 sequences are KGHSH and LQKENI. CDR3 length: 12 amino acids. Trimming shortened V by 3 bases and J by 4 bases, and 3 bases separated the two germline ends. The CDR3 here is CASSPSTGELFF. CDR3 in DNA: TGTGCCAGCTCACCCAGCACCGGGGAGCTGTTTTTT.

J is TRBJ2-7 and V is TRBV6-1; weak D call: TRBD2 (6 bases). The CDR3 totals 14 residues. Germline values: CDR1 MNHNS, CDR2 SASEGT. Deletions cut 6 bases from V and 4 bases from J, with 16 bases between. The CDR3 here is CASSPPSDRYEQYF. CDR3 DNA: TGTGCCAGCAGCCCCCCTAGCGACAGATACGAGCAGTACTTC.

This chain connects TRBV7-9 to TRBJ1-5; 7 positions match TRBD1. The trim removed 3 bases at V and 11 bases at J, leaving 4 bases unmatched. The germline V gene encodes CDR1 SEHNR and CDR2 FQNEAQ (reference sequence). The CDR3 is 12 amino acids. CDR3 region: CASSLPRGSQHF. In nucleotides, the CDR3 is TGTGCCAGCAGCTTGCCCAGGGGGTCCCAGCATTTT.

The V and J genes are TRBV14 and TRBJ2-2; D may be TRBD2 (6 bases). CDR3 length: 15 residues. V was pared by 1 base and J by 6 bases, with 12 bases between. The germline V gene has CDR1 SGHDN and CDR2 FVKESK. CDR3 in DNA: TGTGCCAGCAGCCAAGGCTCACTAGCTTCCGGGGAGCTGTTTTTT. It is translated as CASSQGSLASGELFF.

This clone was observed a single time. The CDR3 DNA follows: TGTGCCACCAGCAGCAACGTAGACTCTGGGGCCAACGTCCTGACTTTC. This translates into CATSSNVDSGANVLTF. The J gene is TRBJ2-6, the V gene TRBV15; no definite D call. Trimming stripped 3 bases from V and 0 bases from J, with 9 bases between. CDR1 is LNHNV, CDR2 YYDKDF, per germline (reference sequence). This CDR3 comprises 16 residues.

The V and J genes are TRBV6-6 and TRBJ1-1; 8 nucleotides agree with TRBD1. V lost 6 bases and J lost 1; bases outside the gene matches: 4. This CDR3 contains 14 residues. Germline CDR1 and CDR2: MNHNY and SVGAGI (reference sequence). CDR3 DNA: TGTGCCAGCAGCCCGACAGGGGAGAACACTGAAGCTTTCTTT. Translating it yields CASSPTGENTEAFF.

This rearrangement joins TRBV20-1 to TRBJ2-3; D remains ambiguous. V shed 4 bases and J shed 8 bases, with 7 bases lying between them. Germline values: CDR1 DFQATT, CDR2 SNEGSKA (reference sequence). The CDR3 has 10 amino acids. The CDR3 DNA follows: TGCAGTGCTACTTACGGTACGCAGTATTTT. As protein: CSATYGTQYF.

The CDR3 nucleotides read TGTGCCAGCAGCTTTGGGACACAGGTCACTGAAGCTTTCTTT. It translates to CASSFGTQVTEAFF. The gene calls are TRBV7-9 and TRBJ1-1, with a tentative D call TRBD1 (6 bases). V lost 3 bases and J lost 4, with 12 bases in between. CDR1 and CDR2 (germline): SEHNR, FQNEAQ (reference sequence). This CDR3 comprises 14 residues.

This chain uses TRBV28 with TRBJ2-1; 9 bases fit TRBD1. Germline V gene lookup returns CDR1 MDHEN and CDR2 SYDVKM. The CDR3 has 14 residues. V trimming: 7 bases; J trimming: 10 bases; junction bases outside the gene matches: 11. The CDR3, as DNA: TGTGCCAGCATTCTTGGGGGACAGGGTTCCGAGCAGTTCTTC. It encodes CASILGGQGSEQFF.

V is TRBV30 and J is TRBJ1-2, with no clear D. This CDR3 has 15 residues. V was cut by 8 bases and J by 2 bases, with 21 bases left in between. CDR1 is GTSNPN and CDR2 is SVGIG in the germline V gene (reference sequence). CDR3 protein: CAADGLPRVNYGYTF. The CDR3 coding sequence is TGTGCCGCGGACGGGCTTCCGAGGGTCAACTATGGCTACACCTTC.

This chain uses TRBV7-2 with TRBJ1-1; D perhaps matches TRBD1 (5 bases). V was trimmed by 6 bases and J by 4 bases, leaving 18 bases between them. Germline V lookup: CDR1 SGHTA, CDR2 FQGNSA. The CDR3 runs to 15 residues. CDR3 protein: CASRLRDGLGTEAFF. In nucleotides, the CDR3 is TGTGCCAGCAGGCTCAGGGATGGTTTGGGCACTGAAGCTTTCTTT.

This rearrangement joins TRBV11-2 to TRBJ2-1, with 11 bases that match TRBD2. The J segment lost 6 bases and the V segment lost 1 base, leaving 2 bases of the junction unmatched. In germline, CDR1 is SGHAT, CDR2 FQNNGV. The CDR3 extends over 15 amino acids. The chain's CDR3 is CASSLGGLAVNEQFF. The CDR3 DNA follows: TGTGCCAGCAGCTTAGGGGGACTAGCGGTCAATGAGCAGTTCTTC.